Detailed here is one T cell receptor (beta chain). The antigen is unknown. This sample was taken from a study of beta chain features in type 1 diabetes. Per the germline V gene, CDR1 is SNHLY and CDR2 is FYNNEI. The CDR3 consists of 10 residues. The germline V and J ends were trimmed by 9 bases and 5 bases, with 6 bases remaining between them. Sequenced material consisted of expressed TCRB transcripts (all of the isolated RNA was reverse transcribed). Libraries were prepared by immunoSEQ multiplex PCR; TCRdb keeps only in-frame clonotypes and omits some of them. The data contain approximately 340,000 clones, approximately 15% of them singletons. Overall study results and limits: Cells that show high TCR expression could be over-represented by cDNA sequencing. Moderately but significantly shorter TCRB CDR3s were found in Type 1 diabetes patients in all four CD4+ subsets. Fewer junction insertions and more nucleotide deletions appeared in type 1 diabetes patients.

J is TRBJ2-3 and V is TRBV2, with D unclear. The receptor's source is a young woman in good health. What was sequenced was naive CD4+ T cells from blood. CDR3 bases: TGTGCCAGTGGAGAAGATACGCAGTATTTT. Its protein product is CASGEDTQYF.